In its sample, the clone carrying this T cell receptor beta chain was seen a few times. This sample is part of a study of regulatory T cells in long-lasting Graves disease. The time point denotes: newly diagnosed GD, antithyroid drugs for less than 3 months. Generation of the TCR library employed RNA extracted from PBMCs. Assembly of TCR beta libraries relied on iRepertoire HTBI primers together with Arm-PCR of CDR3 regions. TCRdb called the multiplex PCR reads again in MiXCR, with one record for every CDR3 protein. The sample has 380,000 or so distinct CDR3 sequences; 15% to 20% are singletons. The same sample was also used in a study of T cells in Graves' hyperthyroidism and ophthalmopathy. That paper notes: The HTBI set primed first-round TCR CDR3 RT-PCR. In validation, the model predicted ophthalmopathy. These predictions came a median about 6.5 months before onset.

This receptor was taken from a woman under 30 with Graves disease. The material was peripheral blood mononuclear cells (PBMCs), obtained at new diagnosis, from a patient treated with antithyroid drugs.

Here the CDR3 reads CASSLDGGGRGNQPQHF. The DNA for the CDR3 is TGTGCCAGCAGCTTAGATGGCGGGGGCAGGGGCAATCAGCCCCAGCATTTT. This rearrangement joins TRBV7-9 to TRBJ1-5, with D perhaps matching TRBD1 (6 bases). CDR3 length: 17 amino acids. The germline V gene encodes CDR1 SEHNR and CDR2 FQNEAQ (reference sequence). V shed 1 base and J shed 2 bases, with 15 bases lying between them.